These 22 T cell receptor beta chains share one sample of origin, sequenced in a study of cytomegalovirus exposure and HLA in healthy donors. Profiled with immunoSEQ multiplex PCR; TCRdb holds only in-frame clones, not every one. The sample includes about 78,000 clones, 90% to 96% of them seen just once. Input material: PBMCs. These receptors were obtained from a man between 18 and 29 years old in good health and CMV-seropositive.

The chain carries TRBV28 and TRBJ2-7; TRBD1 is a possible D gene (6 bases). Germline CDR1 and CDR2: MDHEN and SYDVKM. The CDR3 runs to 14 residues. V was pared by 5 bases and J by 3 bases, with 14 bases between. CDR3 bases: TGTGCCAGCAGTACCGGGACATCGGTCTACGAGCAGTACTTC. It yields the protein CASSTGTSVYEQYF.

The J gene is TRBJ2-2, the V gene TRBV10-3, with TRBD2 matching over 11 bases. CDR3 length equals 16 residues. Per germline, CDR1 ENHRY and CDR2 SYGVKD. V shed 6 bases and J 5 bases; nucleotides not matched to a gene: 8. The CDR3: CAISEELAGETGELFF. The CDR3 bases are TGTGCCATCAGCGAAGAACTAGCGGGAGAAACCGGGGAGCTGTTTTTT.

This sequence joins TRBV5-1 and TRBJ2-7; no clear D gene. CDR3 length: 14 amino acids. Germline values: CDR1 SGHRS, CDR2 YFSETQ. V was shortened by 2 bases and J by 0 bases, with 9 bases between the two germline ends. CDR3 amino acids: CASSFSRSSYEQYF. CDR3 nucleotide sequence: TGCGCCAGCAGCTTTTCTAGGAGCTCCTACGAGCAGTACTTC.

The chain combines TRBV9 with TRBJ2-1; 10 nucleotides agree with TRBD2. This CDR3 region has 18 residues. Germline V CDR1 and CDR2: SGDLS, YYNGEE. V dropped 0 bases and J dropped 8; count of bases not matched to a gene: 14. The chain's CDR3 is CASSVDGHSGGAVDEQFF. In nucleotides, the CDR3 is TGTGCCAGCAGCGTAGATGGCCACAGCGGGGGGGCGGTGGATGAGCAGTTCTTC.

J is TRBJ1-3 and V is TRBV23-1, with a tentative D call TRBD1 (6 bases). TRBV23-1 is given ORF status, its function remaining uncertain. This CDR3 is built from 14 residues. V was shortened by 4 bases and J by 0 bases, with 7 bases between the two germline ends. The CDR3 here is CASSPDSSGNTIYF. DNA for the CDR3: TGCGCCAGCAGTCCGGACAGCTCTGGAAACACCATATATTTT.

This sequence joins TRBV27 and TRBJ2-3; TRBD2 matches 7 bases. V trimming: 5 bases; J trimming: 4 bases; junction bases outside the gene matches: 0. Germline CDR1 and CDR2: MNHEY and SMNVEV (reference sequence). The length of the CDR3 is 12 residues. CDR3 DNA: TGTGCCAGCAGTCGGGGGGCAGATACGCAGTATTTT. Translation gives CASSRGADTQYF.

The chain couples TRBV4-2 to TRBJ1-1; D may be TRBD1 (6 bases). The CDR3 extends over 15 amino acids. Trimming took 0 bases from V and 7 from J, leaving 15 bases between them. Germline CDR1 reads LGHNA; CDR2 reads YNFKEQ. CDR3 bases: TGTGCCAGCAGCCAAGATTTGGGGGCGAGCCGTGAAGCTTTCTTT. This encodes CASSQDLGASREAFF.

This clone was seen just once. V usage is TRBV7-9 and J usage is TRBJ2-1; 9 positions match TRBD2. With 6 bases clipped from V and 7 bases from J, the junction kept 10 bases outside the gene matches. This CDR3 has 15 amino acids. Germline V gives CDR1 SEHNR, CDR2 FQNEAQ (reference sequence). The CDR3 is CASRLGSGSLNEQFF. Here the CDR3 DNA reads TGTGCCAGCAGACTGGGTAGCGGGAGCCTGAATGAGCAGTTCTTC.

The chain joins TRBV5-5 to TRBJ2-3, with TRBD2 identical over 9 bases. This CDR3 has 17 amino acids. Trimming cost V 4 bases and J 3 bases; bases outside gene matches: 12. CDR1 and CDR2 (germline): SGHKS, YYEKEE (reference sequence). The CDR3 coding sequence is TGTGCCAGCAGCCTATCCCTAGCGGGAATGGGGACAGATACGCAGTATTTT. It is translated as CASSLSLAGMGTDTQYF.

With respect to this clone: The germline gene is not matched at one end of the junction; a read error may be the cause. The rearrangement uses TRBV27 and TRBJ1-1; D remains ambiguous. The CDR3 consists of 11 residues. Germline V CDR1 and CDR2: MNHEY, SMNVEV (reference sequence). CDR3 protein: CASSSSGKVVF. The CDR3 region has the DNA TGTGCCAGCAGTTCCTCGGGGAAGGTGGTCTTT.

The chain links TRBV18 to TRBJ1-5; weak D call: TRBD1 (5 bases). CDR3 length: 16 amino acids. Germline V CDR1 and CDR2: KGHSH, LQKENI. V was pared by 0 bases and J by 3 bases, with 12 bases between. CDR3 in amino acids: CASSPPGPANNQPQHF. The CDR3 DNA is TGTGCCAGCTCACCACCGGGGCCGGCGAACAATCAGCCCCAGCATTTT.

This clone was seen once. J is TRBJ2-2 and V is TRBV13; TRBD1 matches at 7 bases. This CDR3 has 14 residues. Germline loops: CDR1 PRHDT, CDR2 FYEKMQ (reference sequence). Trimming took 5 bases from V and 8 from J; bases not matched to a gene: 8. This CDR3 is CASSRWDSLGELFF. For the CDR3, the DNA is TGTGCCAGCAGCCGATGGGACAGCCTAGGGGAGCTGTTTTTT.

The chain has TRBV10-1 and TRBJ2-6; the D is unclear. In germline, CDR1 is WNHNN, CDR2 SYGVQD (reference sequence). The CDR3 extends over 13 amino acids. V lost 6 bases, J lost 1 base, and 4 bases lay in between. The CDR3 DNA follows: TGCGCCAGCAGCCCTTCTGGGGCCAACGTCCTGACTTTC. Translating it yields CASSPSGANVLTF.

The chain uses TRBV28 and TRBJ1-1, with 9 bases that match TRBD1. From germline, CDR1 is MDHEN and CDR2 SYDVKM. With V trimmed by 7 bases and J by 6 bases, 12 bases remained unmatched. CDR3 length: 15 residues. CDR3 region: CASIPSGQGDSEAFF. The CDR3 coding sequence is TGTGCCAGCATTCCCTCGGGACAGGGTGATTCTGAAGCTTTCTTT.

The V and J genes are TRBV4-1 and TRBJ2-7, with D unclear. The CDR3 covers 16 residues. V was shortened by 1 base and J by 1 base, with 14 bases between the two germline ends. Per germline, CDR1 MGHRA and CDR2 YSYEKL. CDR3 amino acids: CASSQVVELTSYEQYF. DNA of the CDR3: TGCGCCAGCAGCCAAGTTGTTGAGCTTACGTCCTACGAGCAGTACTTC.

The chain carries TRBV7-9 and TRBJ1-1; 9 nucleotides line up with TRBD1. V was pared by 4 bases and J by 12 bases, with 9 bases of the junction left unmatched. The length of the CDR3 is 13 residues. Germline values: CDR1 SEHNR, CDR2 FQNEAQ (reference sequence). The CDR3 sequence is CASSSLYRGPTFF. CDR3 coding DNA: TGTGCCAGCAGCTCCCTCTACAGGGGGCCGACTTTCTTT.

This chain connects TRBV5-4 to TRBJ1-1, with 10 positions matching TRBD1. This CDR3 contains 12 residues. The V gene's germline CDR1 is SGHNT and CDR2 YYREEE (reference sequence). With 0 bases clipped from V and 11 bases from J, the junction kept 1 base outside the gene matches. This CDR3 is CASSLVTGGAFF. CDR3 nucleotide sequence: TGTGCCAGCAGCTTGGTGACAGGGGGCGCTTTCTTT.

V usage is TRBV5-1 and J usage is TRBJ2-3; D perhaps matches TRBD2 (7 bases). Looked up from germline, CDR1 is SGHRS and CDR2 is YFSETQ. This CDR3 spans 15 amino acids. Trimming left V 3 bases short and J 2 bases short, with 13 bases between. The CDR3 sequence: CASSWRGGSTDTQYF. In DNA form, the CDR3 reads TGCGCCAGCAGCTGGAGGGGGGGGTCCACAGATACGCAGTATTTT.

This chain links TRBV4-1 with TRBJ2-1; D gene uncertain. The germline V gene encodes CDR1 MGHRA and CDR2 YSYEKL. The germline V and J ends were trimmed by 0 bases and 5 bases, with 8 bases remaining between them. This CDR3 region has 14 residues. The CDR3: CASSQDPVDNEQFF. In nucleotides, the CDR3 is TGCGCCAGCAGCCAAGATCCAGTGGACAATGAGCAGTTCTTC.

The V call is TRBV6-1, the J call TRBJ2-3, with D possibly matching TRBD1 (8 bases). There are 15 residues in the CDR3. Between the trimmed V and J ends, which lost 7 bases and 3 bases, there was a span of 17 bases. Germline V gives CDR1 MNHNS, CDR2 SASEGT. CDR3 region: CASTLGQGGTDTQYF. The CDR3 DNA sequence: TGTGCCAGCACCCTAGGACAGGGAGGGACAGATACGCAGTATTTT.

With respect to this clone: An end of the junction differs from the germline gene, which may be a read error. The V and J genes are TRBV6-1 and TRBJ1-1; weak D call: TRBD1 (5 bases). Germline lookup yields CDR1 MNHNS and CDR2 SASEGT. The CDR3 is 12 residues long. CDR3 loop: CASSGFRDGGLF. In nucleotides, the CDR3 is TGTGCCAGCAGTGGTTTCCGGGACGGAGGGCTCTTT.

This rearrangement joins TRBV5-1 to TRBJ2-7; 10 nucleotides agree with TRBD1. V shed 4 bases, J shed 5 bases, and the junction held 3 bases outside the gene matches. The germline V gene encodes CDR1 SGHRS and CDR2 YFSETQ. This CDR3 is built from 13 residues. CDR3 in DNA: TGCGCCAGCAGCAGTGGACAGGGGGACGAGCAGTACTTC. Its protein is CASSSGQGDEQYF.